The rows below give T cell receptor beta chains drawn from one sample of a study of shared clonotypes between healthy human individuals. Libraries were prepared by immunoSEQ multiplex PCR; TCRdb keeps only in-frame clonotypes and omits some of them. The data hold 450,000 to 700,000 clones, with just under 97% observed a single time. Sequencing was performed on naive CD8+ T cells sorted from blood. These receptors were collected from a woman aged 25-40 years in good health. Each CDR3 is given with its conserved first and last residue. D genes are given only for firm matches. Only part of the rows carry a size: once, few, many, or a class if the clone is expanded.

CDR3aa: CASSQVRGATEAFF
CDR3nt: TGTGCCAGCAGCCAAGTACGGGGGGCCACTGAAGCTTTCTTT
d_gene: .
abundance: .
j_gene: TRBJ1-1
v_gene: TRBV14

CDR3aa: CASSVGGGTYEQYF
CDR3nt: TGTGCCAGCAGCGTAGGCGGAGGTACCTACGAGCAGTACTTC
d_gene: .
abundance: .
j_gene: TRBJ2-7
v_gene: TRBV9

CDR3aa: CASRTMTSADSYEQYF
CDR3nt: TGTGCCAGCAGAACCATGACTAGCGCCGACTCCTACGAGCAGTACTTC
d_gene: TRBD2
abundance: once
j_gene: TRBJ2-7
v_gene: TRBV11-2

CDR3aa: CASSRPRESGARLIDNEQFF
CDR3nt: TGTGCCAGCAGCCGCCCAAGGGAGAGCGGGGCCCGACTCATCGACAATGAGCAGTTCTTC
d_gene: TRBD2
abundance: .
j_gene: TRBJ2-1
v_gene: TRBV7-6

CDR3aa: CASSPTLMSSYEQYF
CDR3nt: TGTGCCAGCAGCCCAACCCTAATGTCCTCCTACGAGCAGTACTTC
d_gene: .
abundance: .
j_gene: TRBJ2-7
v_gene: TRBV14

CDR3aa: CASGAGYTF
CDR3nt: TGTGCCAGTGGCGCTGGCTACACCTTC
d_gene: .
abundance: .
j_gene: TRBJ1-2
v_gene: TRBV19

CDR3aa: CASKNRESYEQYF
CDR3nt: TGTGCCAGCAAGAACAGAGAGTCCTACGAGCAGTACTTC
d_gene: .
abundance: .
j_gene: TRBJ2-7
v_gene: TRBV2

CDR3aa: CASSLTPRETQYF
CDR3nt: TGTGCCAGCAGCTTGACCCCACGCGAGACCCAGTACTTC
d_gene: .
abundance: once
j_gene: TRBJ2-5
v_gene: TRBV11-2

CDR3aa: CASSYRGLTGLAGTYEQYF
CDR3nt: TGCGCCAGCAGCTACAGGGGGTTAACCGGACTAGCGGGAACCTACGAGCAGTACTTC
d_gene: TRBD2
abundance: .
j_gene: TRBJ2-7
v_gene: TRBV5-1

CDR3aa: CAWSAGAGEVLGQFF
CDR3nt: TGTGCCTGGAGTGCGGGAGCGGGAGAGGTTTTAGGGCAGTTCTTC
d_gene: TRBD2
abundance: .
j_gene: TRBJ2-1
v_gene: TRBV30

CDR3aa: CASRGDAGTSGSKGYEQYF
CDR3nt: TGTGCCAGCAGGGGAGACGCCGGGACTAGCGGGAGTAAGGGTTACGAGCAGTACTTC
d_gene: TRBD2
abundance: .
j_gene: TRBJ2-7
v_gene: TRBV7-9

CDR3aa: CASSHGNTGELFF
CDR3nt: TGCGCCAGCAGCCACGGTAACACCGGGGAGCTGTTTTTT
d_gene: .
abundance: .
j_gene: TRBJ2-2
v_gene: TRBV4-1

CDR3aa: CASSQTTFTEAFF
CDR3nt: TGTGCCAGCAGCCAAACGACATTCACTGAAGCTTTCTTT
d_gene: .
abundance: .
j_gene: TRBJ1-1
v_gene: TRBV13

CDR3aa: CASSLGTVQETQYF
CDR3nt: TGTGCCAGCAGCCTTGGGACAGTCCAAGAGACCCAGTACTTC
d_gene: TRBD1
abundance: .
j_gene: TRBJ2-5
v_gene: TRBV6-5

CDR3aa: CASSQNPGVSSGANVLTF
CDR3nt: TGTGCCAGTAGTCAGAACCCGGGGGTGAGCTCTGGGGCCAACGTCCTGACTTTC
d_gene: .
abundance: .
j_gene: TRBJ2-6
v_gene: TRBV19

CDR3aa: CASSPSHPGQGFSTDTQYF
CDR3nt: TGTGCCAGCAGCCCTAGCCACCCGGGACAGGGGTTTAGCACAGATACGCAGTATTTT
d_gene: TRBD1
abundance: .
j_gene: TRBJ2-3
v_gene: TRBV7-9

CDR3aa: CASSKFVVGGGRSEQYF
CDR3nt: TGTGCCAGCAGCAAATTCGTGGTGGGGGGCGGGAGATCGGAGCAGTACTTC
d_gene: .
abundance: .
j_gene: TRBJ2-7
v_gene: TRBV21-1

CDR3aa: CASKRDRDSPDYTF
CDR3nt: TGTGCCAGTAAGAGGGACCGGGACAGCCCCGACTACACCTTC
d_gene: TRBD1
abundance: .
j_gene: TRBJ1-2
v_gene: TRBV19

CDR3aa: CASAGTTYQETQYF
CDR3nt: TGTGCCAGCGCGGGCACAACGTACCAAGAGACCCAGTACTTC
d_gene: .
abundance: .
j_gene: TRBJ2-5
v_gene: TRBV28

CDR3aa: CAWSVAPLAGNEQFF
CDR3nt: TGTGCCTGGAGTGTAGCACCGCTAGCAGGGAATGAGCAGTTCTTC
d_gene: .
abundance: .
j_gene: TRBJ2-1
v_gene: TRBV30

CDR3aa: CASSHFRGNTEAFF
CDR3nt: TGTGCCAGCAGCCACTTCAGGGGAAACACTGAAGCTTTCTTT
d_gene: .
abundance: few
j_gene: TRBJ1-1
v_gene: TRBV13

CDR3aa: CAGRETKLSYEQYF
CDR3nt: TGTGCCGGACGTGAGACTAAATTATCCTACGAGCAGTACTTC
d_gene: .
abundance: .
j_gene: TRBJ2-7
v_gene: TRBV2

CDR3aa: CSVESLVRGKLSNEQFF
CDR3nt: TGCAGCGTTGAATCACTGGTGCGGGGGAAGCTTAGCAATGAGCAGTTCTTC
d_gene: TRBD2
abundance: .
j_gene: TRBJ2-1
v_gene: TRBV29-1

CDR3aa: CATWAGDPRTGELFF
CDR3nt: TGTGCCACCTGGGCGGGAGATCCCCGCACCGGGGAGCTGTTTTTT
d_gene: TRBD2
abundance: once
j_gene: TRBJ2-2
v_gene: TRBV7-9

CDR3aa: CASSGIHLDRTYFNEQYF
CDR3nt: TGTGCCAGCAGCGGCATCCACTTAGACAGGACTTATTTTAACGAGCAGTACTTC
d_gene: .
abundance: .
j_gene: TRBJ2-7
v_gene: TRBV2

CDR3aa: CASSFLTGTSGNEQFF
CDR3nt: TGTGCCAGCAGCTTTTTGACCGGGACTAGCGGAAATGAGCAGTTCTTC
d_gene: TRBD2
abundance: .
j_gene: TRBJ2-1
v_gene: TRBV7-2

CDR3aa: CASSRATGTGGYSNQPQHF
CDR3nt: TGTGCCAGCAGCCGGGCAACCGGGACAGGGGGCTATAGCAATCAGCCCCAGCATTTT
d_gene: TRBD1
abundance: .
j_gene: TRBJ1-5
v_gene: TRBV4-2

CDR3aa: CASSLSGLAADTGELFF
CDR3nt: TGTGCCAGCAGTTTATCGGGGCTAGCGGCCGACACCGGGGAGCTGTTTTTT
d_gene: TRBD2
abundance: .
j_gene: TRBJ2-2
v_gene: TRBV27

CDR3aa: CASSWSGGLNTEAFF
CDR3nt: TGTGCCAGCAGTTGGTCAGGGGGTTTGAACACTGAAGCTTTCTTT
d_gene: TRBD1
abundance: .
j_gene: TRBJ1-1
v_gene: TRBV27

CDR3aa: CASSPSGENYEQYF
CDR3nt: TGTGCCAGTAGTCCAAGCGGGGAGAACTACGAGCAGTACTTC
d_gene: TRBD2
abundance: .
j_gene: TRBJ2-7
v_gene: TRBV19

CDR3aa: CASSLGGWDRGPHEQYF
CDR3nt: TGTGCCAGCAGCTTAGGGGGCTGGGACAGGGGTCCCCACGAGCAGTACTTC
d_gene: TRBD1
abundance: .
j_gene: TRBJ2-7
v_gene: TRBV7-9

CDR3aa: CASSLEGAAQPQHF
CDR3nt: TGCGCCAGCAGCCTTGAGGGGGCAGCTCAGCCCCAGCATTTT
d_gene: TRBD1
abundance: .
j_gene: TRBJ1-5
v_gene: TRBV4-1

CDR3aa: CASSRGLGETQYF
CDR3nt: TGTGCCAGCAGCCGCGGATTAGGGGAGACCCAGTACTTC
d_gene: .
abundance: .
j_gene: TRBJ2-5
v_gene: TRBV5-4

CDR3aa: CASSPLAESYEQYF
CDR3nt: TGTGCCAGCAGTCCCTTAGCGGAGAGCTACGAGCAGTACTTC
d_gene: .
abundance: .
j_gene: TRBJ2-7
v_gene: TRBV28

CDR3aa: CASSLLAGYTDTQYF
CDR3nt: TGTGCCAGCAGTTTACTAGCGGGGTACACAGATACGCAGTATTTT
d_gene: TRBD2
abundance: .
j_gene: TRBJ2-3
v_gene: TRBV28

CDR3aa: CASAPGQTYEQYF
CDR3nt: TGTGCCAGCGCACCGGGACAGACCTACGAGCAGTACTTC
d_gene: TRBD1
abundance: .
j_gene: TRBJ2-7
v_gene: TRBV6-1

CDR3aa: CASIPSTGATYEQYF
CDR3nt: TGCGCCAGCATCCCTTCGACAGGCGCAACCTACGAGCAGTACTTC
d_gene: .
abundance: .
j_gene: TRBJ2-7
v_gene: TRBV5-1

CDR3aa: CASSIDREGLRQPQHF
CDR3nt: TGTGCCAGTAGTATAGATCGGGAGGGTTTGCGGCAGCCCCAGCATTTT
d_gene: .
abundance: few
j_gene: TRBJ1-5
v_gene: TRBV19

CDR3aa: CASIETGQYCSYEQYF
CDR3nt: TGTGCCAGTATAGAGACAGGCCAATATTGCTCCTACGAGCAGTACTTC
d_gene: .
abundance: .
j_gene: TRBJ2-7
v_gene: TRBV19

CDR3aa: CATSSPGTGRYEQYF
CDR3nt: TGTGCCACCAGCAGCCCCGGGACAGGACGCTACGAGCAGTACTTC
d_gene: TRBD1
abundance: .
j_gene: TRBJ2-7
v_gene: TRBV15

CDR3aa: CASSQVGGVGEQYF
CDR3nt: TGCGCCAGCAGCCAAGTCGGGGGGGTCGGCGAGCAGTACTTC
d_gene: TRBD2
abundance: .
j_gene: TRBJ2-7
v_gene: TRBV4-1

CDR3aa: CASSQEQNTGELFF
CDR3nt: TGCGCCAGCAGCCAAGAACAGAACACCGGGGAGCTGTTTTTT
d_gene: .
abundance: once
j_gene: TRBJ2-2
v_gene: TRBV4-1

CDR3aa: CASSALAGVGYEQYF
CDR3nt: TGTGCCAGCAGCGCACTAGCGGGAGTAGGTTACGAGCAGTACTTC
d_gene: TRBD2
abundance: .
j_gene: TRBJ2-7
v_gene: TRBV9

CDR3aa: CASSLENRPQHF
CDR3nt: TGTGCCAGCAGCTTAGAGAACAGGCCCCAGCATTTT
d_gene: .
abundance: .
j_gene: TRBJ1-5
v_gene: TRBV7-9

CDR3aa: CAKTGGTGEDYGYTF
CDR3nt: TGTGCCAAGACTGGGGGGACAGGGGAGGATTATGGCTACACCTTC
d_gene: TRBD1
abundance: .
j_gene: TRBJ1-2
v_gene: TRBV2

CDR3aa: CASSDPRGTTYEQYF
CDR3nt: TGTGCCAGCAGTGACCCAAGAGGGACTACCTACGAGCAGTACTTC
d_gene: TRBD2
abundance: .
j_gene: TRBJ2-7
v_gene: TRBV6-4

CDR3aa: CASSLVDRTTNEKLFF
CDR3nt: TGTGCCAGCAGCTTAGTTGACAGGACGACTAATGAAAAACTGTTTTTT
d_gene: .
abundance: .
j_gene: TRBJ1-4
v_gene: TRBV7-7

CDR3aa: CASSQDWRGLYNEQFF
CDR3nt: TGTGCCAGCAGCCAAGATTGGAGGGGACTTTACAATGAGCAGTTCTTC
d_gene: .
abundance: once
j_gene: TRBJ2-1
v_gene: TRBV14

CDR3aa: CASSFWTYGYTF
CDR3nt: TGTGCCAGCAGTTTCTGGACCTATGGCTACACCTTC
d_gene: .
abundance: .
j_gene: TRBJ1-2
v_gene: TRBV27

CDR3aa: CASSYSGSYGYTF
CDR3nt: TGTGCCAGCAGTTACTCAGGATCCTATGGCTACACCTTC
d_gene: .
abundance: once
j_gene: TRBJ1-2
v_gene: TRBV6-5